Shown below are 13 T cell receptor beta chains from a single sample sequenced in a study of vaccination and CD4 T cells after COVID-19. An Oncomine TCR Beta short-read assay was used to sequence the DNA from cultured CD4+ T cells. Each CDR3 protein is one row after TCRdb ran MiXCR on the PCR reads. The sample records 5,700 or so distinct CDR3 sequences, around 47% being singletons. For these TCRs, the target antigens are not known. Treatment defined: roughly 10-day PBMC culture with coronavirus spike peptide pools or control peptides (ViraFEST assay). The sequencing sample was made of CD4+ T cells from blood, cultured in vitro. The receptor source for this set is a human donor who had recovered from COVID-19.

This rearrangement joins TRBV10-3 to TRBJ1-2; D is possibly TRBD1 (6 bases). CDR1 and CDR2 from the germline V gene are ENHRY and SYGVKD. With 4 bases removed from V and 3 bases from J, the gap between germline ends came to 9 bases. There are 13 residues in the CDR3. CDR3 in DNA: TGTGCCATCAGTGTGGCAGGGGACTATGGCTACACCTTC. It specifies CAISVAGDYGYTF.

The V gene is TRBV10-3, the J gene TRBJ2-7; the D gene is possibly TRBD1 (7 bases). Trimming took off 5 bases at V and 1 base at J, with 12 bases between the two ends. The CDR3 runs 14 residues. The germline V gene encodes CDR1 ENHRY and CDR2 SYGVKD. The CDR3 region is CAISTSGGSYEQYF. CDR3 in DNA: TGTGCCATCAGTACGTCAGGGGGGTCCTACGAGCAGTACTTC.

The chain uses TRBV20-1 and TRBJ1-5, with no clear D. Germline V gene lookup returns CDR1 DFQATT and CDR2 SNEGSKA (reference sequence). Trimming removed 3 bases from V and 0 bases from J, with 12 bases in between. The CDR3 has 15 residues. The CDR3 DNA reads TGCAGTGCTAGCGTAGGGCGCTATAGCAATCAGCCCCAGCATTTT. It is translated as CSASVGRYSNQPQHF.

This clonotype came up a few times. V and J are TRBV20-1 and TRBJ2-7, with TRBD1 as a possible D gene (6 bases). With 6 bases removed from V and 2 bases from J, the gap between germline ends came to 14 bases. Germline values: CDR1 DFQATT, CDR2 SNEGSKA (reference sequence). This CDR3 is 13 amino acids long. This CDR3 reads CSAPTGTTYEQYF. As DNA, the CDR3 is TGCAGTGCACCTACCGGGACAACCTACGAGCAGTACTTC.

By share, this clonotype counts as medium-sized. The chain recombines TRBV20-1 with TRBJ2-7, with D possibly TRBD2 on 6 matching bases. The CDR3 runs 11 residues. The germline gives CDR1 DFQATT, CDR2 SNEGSKA (reference sequence). V dropped 3 bases and J dropped 9 bases, with 12 bases sitting between them. CDR3 sequence: CSAREGIGQYF. The CDR3 DNA is TGCAGTGCTAGGGAGGGTATCGGGCAGTACTTC.

This clonotype was recorded a few times. The chain employs TRBV28 and TRBJ2-5; no definite D call. Trimming removed 6 bases at V and 4 bases at J, with 9 bases between. This CDR3 contains 12 residues. Germline V CDR1 and CDR2: MDHEN, SYDVKM. CDR3 DNA: TGTGCCAGCAGCCCCCACGTAGAGACCCAGTACTTC. Amino acids: CASSPHVETQYF.

The chain uses TRBV6-2 or TRBV6-3 and TRBJ1-2; 9 nucleotides agree with TRBD1. CDR1 and CDR2 from the germline V gene are MNHEY and SVGEGT. V lost 6 bases, J lost 8 bases, and 7 bases stayed unmatched. The CDR3 length is 13 residues. CDR3 in amino acids: CASSDTGGFGYTF. The CDR3 DNA is TGTGCCAGCAGCGACACAGGGGGCTTCGGCTACACCTTC.

The chain employs TRBV20-1 and TRBJ2-5, with 11 positions matching TRBD2. The V gene end was trimmed by 5 bases and the J gene end by 4 bases; junction bases not matched to a gene: 9. From germline, CDR1 is DFQATT and CDR2 SNEGSKA (reference sequence). The CDR3 spans 15 residues. CDR3 loop: CSAGMTSGAGETQYF. In DNA, the CDR3 is TGCAGTGCTGGGATGACTAGCGGGGCGGGAGAGACCCAGTACTTC.

This chain connects TRBV20-1 to TRBJ2-7, with TRBD1 matching 7 bases. Germline V gives CDR1 DFQATT, CDR2 SNEGSKA (reference sequence). The CDR3 is 14 residues long. V shed 6 bases, J shed 3 bases, and the junction held 11 bases outside the gene matches. In DNA, the CDR3 is TGCAGTGCAACGACCCCGGGACAGCGCTACGAGCAGTACTTC. Protein sequence: CSATTPGQRYEQYF.

Only a few counts were recorded for this clonotype. The V gene is TRBV25-1, the J gene TRBJ1-6, with D possibly TRBD1 on 5 matching bases. Germline CDR1 reads MGHDK; CDR2 reads SYGVNS. The ends were cut back, 8 bases at V and 9 bases at J, with 8 bases in the middle. The CDR3 sequence is 11 residues long. CDR3 bases: TGTGCCAGCTCAAGGGGTTCACCCCTCCACTTT. This encodes CASSRGSPLHF.

Judged by abundance, this clonotype is medium-sized. V is TRBV20-1 and J is TRBJ1-2; D ambiguous. The CDR3 has 14 amino acids. Germline V gene data show CDR1 as DFQATT and CDR2 as SNEGSKA (reference sequence). V shed 1 base and J shed 0 bases, with 9 bases lying between them. The CDR3 protein is CSARVSPTNYGYTF. The DNA for the CDR3 is TGCAGTGCTAGAGTGTCCCCTACTAACTATGGCTACACCTTC.

The chain carries TRBV6-1 and TRBJ2-7, with D perhaps matching TRBD2 (6 bases). The V and J ends lost 6 bases and 4 bases respectively, with 10 bases between them. CDR1 is MNHNS and CDR2 is SASEGT in the germline V gene. This CDR3 has 12 residues. In DNA, the CDR3 is TGTGCCAGCAGCCTAGCGCAGTACGAGCAGTACTTC. Its protein product is CASSLAQYEQYF.

This clonotype counts as medium-sized (0.01 to 0.1%). The V and J genes are TRBV7-8 and TRBJ2-7; D gene ambiguous. The germline V and J ends were trimmed by 8 bases and 3 bases, with 5 bases remaining between them. Looked up from germline, CDR1 is SGHVS and CDR2 is FQNEAQ. The CDR3 has 10 residues. The CDR3 reads CASGVYEQYF. For the CDR3, the DNA is TGTGCCAGCGGCGTCTACGAGCAGTACTTC.